What follows are 21 T cell receptor beta chains derived from one specimen sequenced in a study of CD8 T cells in ankylosing spondylitis. TCRdb re-called the 5' RACE reads through MiXCR, storing one row per CDR3 protein. This sample has around 150,000 distinct CDR3 sequences; 6% to 8% occur once, and the top ten carry around 11%. Sequencing was performed on blood, either unsorted or a sorted T cell fraction (not recorded which). Receptors originate from a female donor with ankylosing spondylitis or in good health (not recorded which).

This clonotype was seen ten or more times. The chain uses TRBV7-9 and TRBJ2-3; D perhaps matches TRBD2 (5 bases). The germline V gene has CDR1 SEHNR and CDR2 FQNEAQ (reference sequence). The length of the CDR3 is 12 residues. The germline V and J ends were trimmed by 4 bases and 5 bases, with 7 bases remaining between them. CDR3 DNA: TGTGCCAGCAGCTACCGGGAAGATACGCAGTATTTT. Its translation: CASSYREDTQYF.

This clonotype was detected ten times or more. The chain links TRBV15 to TRBJ2-3; perhaps TRBD1 as D (8 bases). Trimming took off 7 bases at V and 4 bases at J, with 18 bases between the two ends. There are 15 residues in the CDR3. Per the germline V gene, CDR1 is LNHNV and CDR2 is YYDKDF (reference sequence). The CDR3 is CATKLQGGAADTQYF. The CDR3 region has the DNA TGTGCCACCAAGTTACAGGGGGGGGCTGCAGATACGCAGTATTTT. The variable domain in full, with the rest retrieved from reference TRBV15 and TRBJ2-3, is DAMVIQNPRYQVTQFGKPVTLSCSQTLNHNVMYWYQQKSSQAPKLLFHYYDKDFNNEADTPDNFQSRRPNTSFCFLDIRSPGLGDTAMYLCATKLQGGAADTQYFGPGTRLTVL.

This clonotype was seen ten or more times. This rearrangement joins TRBV20-1 to TRBJ1-1, with D unclear. CDR3 length equals 13 residues. Germline assignment: CDR1 DFQATT and CDR2 SNEGSKA (reference sequence). Trimming left V 3 bases short and J 1 base short, with 9 bases between. DNA of the CDR3: TGCAGTGCTAGTTTCCCAGAGAACACTGAAGCTTTCTTT. Translating it yields CSASFPENTEAFF.

This clonotype was picked up many times. The chain recombines TRBV15 with TRBJ2-7, with D unclear. CDR3 length: 12 amino acids. CDR1 is LNHNV, CDR2 YYDKDF, per germline (reference sequence). V dropped 0 bases and J dropped 6 bases, with 6 bases sitting between them. The CDR3 is CATSRDLLEQYF. DNA for the CDR3: TGTGCCACCAGCAGAGATCTCCTCGAGCAGTACTTC. Complete variable domain (other parts from reference TRBV15 and TRBJ2-7): DAMVIQNPRYQVTQFGKPVTLSCSQTLNHNVMYWYQQKSSQAPKLLFHYYDKDFNNEADTPDNFQSRRPNTSFCFLDIRSPGLGDTAMYLCATSRDLLEQYFGPGTRLTVT.

This clonotype showed up many times. This chain connects TRBV29-1 to TRBJ2-3; a weak D match, TRBD1 (6 bases). The length of the CDR3 is 11 residues. Per the germline V gene, CDR1 is SQVTM and CDR2 is ANQGSEA. V gave up 7 bases and J gave up 4 bases, with 9 bases separating them. The chain's CDR3 is CSGGGPDTQYF. The CDR3 nucleotides read TGCAGCGGAGGGGGACCAGATACGCAGTATTTT.

This clonotype was seen repeatedly, ten times or more. This rearrangement joins TRBV6-2 or TRBV6-3 to TRBJ1-1; the D is unclear. The germline gives CDR1 MNHEY, CDR2 SVGEGT. The ends were cut back, 2 bases at V and 6 bases at J, with 16 bases in the middle. The CDR3 extends over 15 amino acids. In DNA form, the CDR3 reads TGTGCCAGCAGTTACGAGTTCGTCTGGCGTCCTGAAGCTTTCTTT. Residues: CASSYEFVWRPEAFF.

At least ten counts were recorded for this clonotype. One end of the junction fails to match germline, which may point to a read error. This rearrangement joins TRBV7-7 to TRBJ2-5; TRBD2 aligns across 8 bases. The CDR3 sequence is 15 residues long. The germline gives CDR1 SSHAT, CDR2 FNYEAQ (reference sequence). CDR3 protein: CASSLVAGTQETQYF. The CDR3 DNA reads TGTGCTAGCAGCTTAGTAGCGGGGACCCAAGAGACCCAGTACTTC.

This clonotype was picked up many times. The chain links TRBV20-1 to TRBJ2-4, with TRBD2 as a possible D gene (6 bases). The germline CDR1 and CDR2 sequences are DFQATT and SNEGSKA (reference sequence). Trimming left V 6 bases short and J 8 bases short, with 17 bases between. The length of the CDR3 is 13 residues. The CDR3 bases are TGCAGTGCCACGAGCGGGCCTCTCGACATTCAGTACTTC. This encodes CSATSGPLDIQYF.

This chain links TRBV20-1 with TRBJ1-1; no clear D. Germline V gene sequence: CDR1 DFQATT, CDR2 SNEGSKA (reference sequence). V was pared by 3 bases and J by 1 base, with 9 bases between. The CDR3 sequence is 13 residues long. The CDR3 reads CSARENRNTEAFF. CDR3 nucleotides: TGCAGTGCTAGGGAGAACAGGAACACTGAAGCTTTCTTT.

This clonotype was counted many times. The chain employs TRBV20-1 and TRBJ1-5, with 11 nucleotides matching TRBD1. Germline CDR1 and CDR2: DFQATT and SNEGSKA (reference sequence). The J segment lost 6 bases and the V segment lost 4 bases, leaving 8 bases of the junction unmatched. The CDR3 consists of 15 residues. The CDR3 protein is CSATVGQGAVQPQHF. CDR3 in DNA: TGCAGTGCTACGGTAGGACAGGGGGCCGTTCAGCCCCAGCATTTT.

This clonotype was observed at least ten times. The gene calls are TRBV12-3 or TRBV12-4 and TRBJ1-5; the D gene is possibly TRBD1 (5 bases). Trimming took 4 bases from V and 3 from J, leaving 16 bases between them. CDR3 size: 16 residues. The CDR3 here is CASSWGGGLFNQPQHF. The CDR3 bases are TGTGCCAGCAGTTGGGGGGGGGGACTTTTCAATCAGCCCCAGCATTTT.

There are many counts of this clonotype. The chain joins TRBV12-3 or TRBV12-4 to TRBJ2-3; 7 nucleotides match TRBD1. The CDR3 extends over 14 amino acids. Trimming at V came to 6 bases and at J to 1 base, leaving 4 bases not matched to a gene. CDR3 amino acids: CASSPGQGTDTQYF. The DNA of the CDR3 is TGTGCCAGCAGCCCAGGACAGGGCACAGATACGCAGTATTTT.

This clonotype appeared many times. The chain carries TRBV7-9 and TRBJ1-6; D ambiguous. CDR1 SEHNR and CDR2 FQNEAQ come from the germline V gene (reference sequence). The V end lost 1 base, the J end lost 16 bases, and 8 bases lay between the germline ends. This CDR3 has 11 amino acids. CDR3 nucleotide sequence: TGTGCCAGCAGCTTAGGTCAGGTACTCCACTTT. This sequence encodes CASSLGQVLHF.

In this sample, this clonotype turned up a few times. This chain joins TRBV24-1 and TRBJ1-2; tentatively, D is TRBD1 (5 bases). Germline assignment: CDR1 KGHDR and CDR2 SFDVKD. The CDR3 runs to 17 residues. V gave up 2 bases and J gave up 0 bases, with 15 bases separating them. CDR3 coding DNA: TGTGCCACCAGTGATTCGGGACCGGAACAATCTAACTATGGCTACACCTTC. Its protein is CATSDSGPEQSNYGYTF.

This clonotype was observed many times. This sequence joins TRBV19 and TRBJ1-4; weak D call: TRBD1 (6 bases). The CDR3 runs to 16 residues. The germline gives CDR1 LNHDA, CDR2 SQIVND (reference sequence). Between the trimmed V and J ends, which lost 5 bases and 0 bases, there was a span of 13 bases. The CDR3 DNA sequence: TGTGCCAGTAGTCCGGGAGAGGGGGCAACTAATGAAAAACTGTTTTTT. Its protein product is CASSPGEGATNEKLFF.

This clonotype was recorded many times. V usage is TRBV20-1 and J usage is TRBJ1-6; TRBD1 might be the D (6 bases). V was clipped by 0 bases and J by 6 bases, with 15 bases between them. The CDR3 totals 16 residues. Per the germline V gene, CDR1 is DFQATT and CDR2 is SNEGSKA (reference sequence). CDR3 nucleotides: TGCAGTGCTAGAGAGGCCAGGGGTCTGAGTAATTCACCCCTCCACTTT. Its translation: CSAREARGLSNSPLHF.

This chain uses TRBV19 with TRBJ2-6; possibly TRBD1 for D (5 bases). CDR1 is LNHDA and CDR2 is SQIVND in the germline V gene (reference sequence). CDR3 size: 15 residues. V lost 7 bases, J lost 0 bases, and 10 bases lay in between. The CDR3 DNA follows: TGTGCCAGTAAAACTGACAGCTCTGGGGCCAACGTCCTGACTTTC. This gives the protein CASKTDSSGANVLTF.

The sample holds many counts of this clonotype. The genes are TRBV20-1 and TRBJ1-2, with D hard to call. CDR1 and CDR2 (germline): DFQATT, SNEGSKA (reference sequence). This CDR3 is 13 amino acids long. V was trimmed by 6 bases and J by 2 bases, leaving 13 bases between them. Here the CDR3 reads CSALRAINYGYTF. The CDR3 DNA is TGCAGTGCCCTTCGGGCTATCAACTATGGCTACACCTTC.

V gene TRBV2 combines with J gene TRBJ1-1; D remains unclear. The germline V gene has CDR1 SNHLY and CDR2 FYNNEI. With 3 bases removed from V and 1 base from J, the gap between germline ends came to 9 bases. The CDR3 consists of 14 residues. The CDR3 sequence: CASSDFAGNTEAFF. The CDR3 bases are TGTGCCAGCAGTGATTTTGCGGGGAACACTGAAGCTTTCTTT.

This clonotype has ten or more counts. The V and J genes are TRBV2 and TRBJ1-4; D perhaps matches TRBD1 (6 bases). The germline gives CDR1 SNHLY, CDR2 FYNNEI. The CDR3 extends over 12 amino acids. With 4 bases removed from V and 10 bases from J, the gap between germline ends came to 10 bases. The CDR3 is CASSVKGGKLFF. The CDR3 DNA is TGTGCCAGCAGTGTTAAGGGGGGAAAACTGTTTTTT.

This clonotype was detected many times. The V and J genes are TRBV15 and TRBJ2-3; D possibly corresponds to TRBD1 (6 bases). This CDR3 has 16 amino acids. From germline, CDR1 is LNHNV and CDR2 YYDKDF (reference sequence). The V and J ends lost 1 base and 3 bases respectively, with 14 bases between them. The CDR3 here is CATSRGTGIGTDTQYF. Here the CDR3 DNA reads TGTGCCACCAGCAGAGGAACAGGGATAGGAACAGATACGCAGTATTTT.